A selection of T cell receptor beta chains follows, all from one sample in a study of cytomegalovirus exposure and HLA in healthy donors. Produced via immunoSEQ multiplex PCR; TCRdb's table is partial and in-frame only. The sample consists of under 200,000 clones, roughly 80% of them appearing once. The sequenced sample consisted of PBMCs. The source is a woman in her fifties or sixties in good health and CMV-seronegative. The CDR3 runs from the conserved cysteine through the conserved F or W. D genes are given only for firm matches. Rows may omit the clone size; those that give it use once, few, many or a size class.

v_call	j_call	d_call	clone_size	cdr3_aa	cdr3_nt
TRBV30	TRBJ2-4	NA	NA	CAWSPRPKNIQYF	TGTGCCTGGAGCCCCAGGCCCAAAAACATTCAGTACTTC
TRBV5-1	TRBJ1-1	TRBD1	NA	CASSSRQGPMNTEAFF	TGCGCCAGCAGCTCCCGACAGGGACCTATGAACACTGAAGCTTTCTTT
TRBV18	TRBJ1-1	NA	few	CASSRAENTEAFF	TGTGCCAGCTCACGGGCAGAGAACACTGAAGCTTTCTTT
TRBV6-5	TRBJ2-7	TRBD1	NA	CASRGQGGAYEQYF	TGTGCCAGCAGGGGACAGGGTGGGGCCTACGAGCAGTACTTC
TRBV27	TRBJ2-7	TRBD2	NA	CASRPTSGATYEQYF	TGTGCCAGCAGGCCCACTAGCGGGGCCACCTACGAGCAGTACTTC
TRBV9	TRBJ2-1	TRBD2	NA	CASNPSGSGGRVNEQFF	TGTGCCAGCAACCCCTCGGGGTCTGGCGGGAGGGTTAATGAGCAGTTCTTC
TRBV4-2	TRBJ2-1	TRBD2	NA	CASSQFLAGGNEQFF	TGTGCCAGCAGCCAGTTTCTAGCGGGGGGCAATGAGCAGTTCTTC
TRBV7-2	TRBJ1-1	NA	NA	CASSLDRNTEAFF	TGTGCCAGCAGCTTGGACAGGAACACTGAAGCTTTCTTT
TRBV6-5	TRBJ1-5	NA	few	CASTTAGGRGPQHF	TGTGCCAGCACCACAGCCGGGGGACGGGGGCCCCAGCATTTT
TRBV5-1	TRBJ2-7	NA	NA	CASSPVVADTYEQYF	TGCGCCAGCAGCCCCGTTGTGGCGGATACCTACGAGCAGTACTTC
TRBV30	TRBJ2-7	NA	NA	CAWSSGYEQYF	TGTGCCTGGAGTTCGGGATACGAGCAGTACTTC
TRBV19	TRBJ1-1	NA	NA	CASSIGWGRMNTEAFF	TGTGCCAGTAGTATAGGGTGGGGCCGGATGAACACTGAAGCTTTCTTT
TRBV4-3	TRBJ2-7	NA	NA	CASSPDRYYEQYF	TGCGCCAGCAGCCCGGACAGATACTACGAGCAGTACTTC
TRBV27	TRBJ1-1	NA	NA	CASRGRELNTEAFF	TGTGCCAGCAGGGGGCGGGAATTGAACACTGAAGCTTTCTTT
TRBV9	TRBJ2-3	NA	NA	CASSVDGSTDTQYF	TGTGCCAGCAGCGTAGACGGTAGCACAGATACGCAGTATTTT